This TCR beta chain was recovered during a study of identical twins. CDR3 length: 14 amino acids. V lost 5 bases to trimming and J lost 4 bases; unmatched junction nucleotides: 7. Germline CDR1 is KGHSH and CDR2 is LQKENI. TCRdb re-derived calls from the 5' RACE reads in MiXCR, one entry per CDR3 protein. The sample consists of 470,000 or so distinct CDR3 sequences, 20% to 25% of them appearing once. These data were also reused for a study on T cells expressing NK-cell markers. From that report: Sequencing of TCR beta repertoires drew on sorted CD3+CD56+NKG2C+, CD3+CD56+NKG2C- and CD3+CD56-NKG2C+ T cells. The authors sequenced eight donors, of whom seven were HCMV-seropositive and one was seronegative. A range of about 1.0-8% of CD8+ T cells consisted of dominant NKG2C+ clonotypes in 5 or 6 donors.

This receptor was taken from a woman in her late teens or twenties in good health. The rearrangement links TRBV18 to TRBJ1-1, with 7 bases that match TRBD1. Sequencing was performed on CD4+ T cells sorted from blood. For the CDR3, the DNA is TGTGCCAGCTCAGTACAGGGGTCGGGCACTGAAGCTTTCTTT. It translates to CASSVQGSGTEAFF.